These T cell receptor beta chains were read from a single sample in a study of shared clonotypes between healthy human individuals. Assay: immunoSEQ multiplex PCR; the TCRdb copy retains only in-frame clones and omits some. The sample includes roughly 2.1 million clones, approximately 94% of them seen just once. Sequenced input: naive CD8+ T cells from PBMCs. All receptors derive from a man aged 18 to 30 in good health. Some clones in this sample may be carry-over from other donors' samples. Both conserved end residues are trimmed from each CDR3.

v_gene	j_gene	len	CDR3aa
TRBV7-9	TRBJ2-2	14	ASSETRTTNTGELF
TRBV18	TRBJ2-7	12	ASSPVGGINEQY
TRBV19	TRBJ2-2	12	ASRSRTNTGELF
TRBV18	TRBJ2-2	13	ASSPGPRTTGELF
TRBV27	TRBJ1-4	15	ASSLGRLEAGNEKLF
TRBV28	TRBJ2-7	12	ASTLTGGNYEQY
TRBV7-2	TRBJ2-1	13	ASSWTSGRYNEQF
TRBV29-1	TRBJ2-1	11	SAGGGTYNEQF
TRBV7-9	TRBJ2-7	11	ASSLTPGDEQY
TRBV10-3	TRBJ2-5	13	AISESVAVLETQY
TRBV9	TRBJ2-1	12	ASSPQSSYNEQF
TRBV7-6	TRBJ2-7	12	ASSPRTGTYEQY
TRBV10-3	TRBJ2-1	13	AISEGTVISNEQF
TRBV29-1	TRBJ2-3	15	SVFAGVGGRLTDTQY
TRBV28	TRBJ2-7	14	ASSLFPGTEPYEQY
TRBV28	TRBJ1-1	12	ASTWGGGNTEAF
TRBV29-1	TRBJ2-2	11	SFSRVVPGELF
TRBV9	TRBJ2-1	16	ASSVGSGGKAAYNEQF
TRBV9	TRBJ2-3	12	ASSAENRVDTQY
TRBV5-1	TRBJ2-7	14	ASSSSRTSGPFEQY
TRBV7-3	TRBJ2-1	16	ASSLTPPSSGIYNEQF
TRBV27	TRBJ1-2	12	ASSPNMGGNGYT
TRBV15	TRBJ2-2	18	ATSRGLAGGPSFYTGELF
TRBV6-1	TRBJ2-7	12	ASSTIAGSYEQY
TRBV29-1	.	10	SVRQTSYEQY
TRBV4-3	TRBJ2-5	13	ASSQGTSGRETQY
TRBV10-2	TRBJ2-2	13	ASSERSANTGELF
TRBV14	TRBJ1-1	11	ASSQGRGTEAF
TRBV28	TRBJ1-5	13	ASRPTGNSNQPQH
TRBV19	TRBJ2-1	13	ASSWPGAVYNEQF
TRBV27	TRBJ1-1	11	ASKPQRNTEAF
TRBV28	TRBJ2-7	11	ASNYSPTYEQY
TRBV28	TRBJ2-7	10	ASSLGQVEQY
TRBV27	TRBJ1-2	11	ASSLLQGVGYT
TRBV19	TRBJ2-1	13	ASSIDRALGNEQF
TRBV27	TRBJ1-5	13	ASSLLYSPGQPQH
TRBV5-6	TRBJ2-3	13	ASSQGLFGGDTQY
TRBV28	TRBJ1-5	12	ASSLGGGNQPQH
TRBV5-1	TRBJ2-7	13	ASSPGFSGSYEQY
TRBV7-9	TRBJ1-4	14	ASSPRENGFDEKLF
TRBV28	TRBJ2-1	13	ASRRRGGVSNEQF
TRBV29-1	TRBJ1-4	12	SVENTATNEKLF
TRBV9	TRBJ2-5	13	ASSVVGQGVETQY
TRBV5-1	TRBJ2-7	11	ASSLTSRYEQY
TRBV10-1	TRBJ2-5	12	ASSESPQRQTQY
TRBV28	TRBJ2-7	12	ASRASGALYEQY
TRBV7-9	TRBJ2-1	10	ASSFAAGRGF
TRBV6-1	TRBJ1-3	18	ASSEGRRDTYFFSGNTIY
TRBV28	TRBJ1-1	14	ASSYRQASSTTEAF
TRBV5-1	TRBJ2-7	13	ASRLSGSGRDEQY
TRBV6-6	TRBJ1-1	12	ASSLTELNTEAF
TRBV27	TRBJ1-5	12	ASSLWGNNQPQH
TRBV27	TRBJ1-5	10	APRGGNQPQH
TRBV9	TRBJ2-7	11	ASSVDLTHEQY
TRBV7-3	TRBJ2-1	11	ASSTGGYNEQF
TRBV7-3	TRBJ2-3	12	ASSPEAGIETQY
TRBV19	TRBJ2-1	12	ASSPGLAGNEQF
TRBV11-2	TRBJ1-2	13	ASSLDQGPPGGYT
TRBV5-6	TRBJ2-7	12	ASSLSLAVYEQY
TRBV7-9	TRBJ1-2	14	ASSFGDRAPQIGYT